This T cell receptor (beta chain) was sequenced for a study of graft-versus-host responses after intestinal transplantation. Turning to this clone: What it binds is not known.

TCRdb's copy holds only in-frame clones and misses some; the assay was immunoSEQ multiplex PCR. The sample shows roughly 100,000 clones, roughly 93% of them seen only once. Germline-derived CDR1 and CDR2 are LNHDA and SQIVND (reference sequence). The length of the CDR3 is 15 residues. The V end lost 7 bases, the J end lost 0 bases, and 15 bases lay between the germline ends. This chain uses TRBV19 with TRBJ1-1; tentatively, D is TRBD1 (5 bases). Here the sequenced sample was unstimulated CD8+ T cells sorted from spleen or lymph node cells, taken before intestinal transplant. This TCR came from a human donor who received an intestinal transplant. CDR3 nucleotides: TGTGCCAGTACCAAAAGCCAGGGAATGAACACTGAAGCTTTCTTT. Protein sequence: CASTKSQGMNTEAFF. The variable domain in full, with the rest retrieved from reference TRBV19 and TRBJ1-1, is DGGITQSPKYLFRKEGQNVTLSCEQNLNHDAMYWYRQDPGQGLRLIYYSQIVNDFQKGDIAEGYSVSREKKESFPLTVTSAQKNPTAFYLCASTKSQGMNTEAFFGQGTRLTVV.